One sample yielded the 12 T cell receptor beta chains listed below, sequenced in a study of T cells in Graves' hyperthyroidism and ophthalmopathy. There were TCR beta CDR3 regions amplified from RNA transcripts. During a first-round RT-PCR of the TCR CDR3, the HTBI primer set was used. Each CDR3 protein gets one entry after TCRdb re-called the multiplex PCR reads with MiXCR. The sample lists around 100,000 distinct CDR3 sequences, 47% occurring once. Material: blood. The source is a man between 40 and 49 years old with Graves' hyperthyroidism.

The genes are TRBV7-9 and TRBJ2-5; weak D call: TRBD1 (7 bases). CDR1 is SEHNR and CDR2 is FQNEAQ in the germline V gene (reference sequence). Between the trimmed V and J ends, which lost 1 base and 4 bases, there was a span of 19 bases. The CDR3 runs to 17 residues. The CDR3 nucleotides are TGTGCCAGCAGCTTAGGGGACAGATACACCGGGAGAGAGACCCAGTACTTC. This sequence encodes CASSLGDRYTGRETQYF.

A single count supports this clonotype. The chain carries TRBV10-3 and TRBJ1-1; the D is unclear. Trimming shortened V by 3 bases and J by 2 bases, and 4 bases separated the two germline ends. The CDR3 loop spans 12 amino acids. Germline values: CDR1 ENHRY, CDR2 SYGVKD. The CDR3 here is CAISDLNTEAFF. CDR3 sequence (DNA): TGTGCCATCAGTGACTTAAACACTGAAGCTTTCTTT.

This clonotype has only a few counts. The rearrangement joins TRBV12-3 or TRBV12-4 to TRBJ1-1; D uncertain. Trimming removed 6 bases at V and 1 base at J, with 18 bases between. The CDR3 has 16 residues. In nucleotides, the CDR3 is TGTGCCAGCAGCCTTAGATCGAAGACGGGGAACACTGAAGCTTTCTTT. Amino acids: CASSLRSKTGNTEAFF.

In its sample, this clonotype was seen once. Since the CDR3 does not end with the conserved phenylalanine or tryptophan, this likely comes from a read error. The gene calls are TRBV7-3 and TRBJ2-1; D may be TRBD1 or TRBD2 (5 bases each). CDR3 length: 17 residues. Trimming removed 2 bases from V and 5 bases from J, with 19 bases in between. Germline assignment: CDR1 SGHTA and CDR2 FQGTGA. This CDR3 reads CASSLGASGLGDNEQFL. In DNA form, the CDR3 reads TGTGCCAGCAGCTTAGGGGCCTCGGGCTTGGGGGACAATGAGCAGTTCTTA.

The genes are TRBV30 and TRBJ1-6; 8 bases are shared with TRBD1. The CDR3 has 16 residues. CDR1 GTSNPN and CDR2 SVGIG come from the germline V gene (reference sequence). Trimming removed 3 bases from V and 7 bases from J; junction bases left unmatched: 11. The CDR3 bases are TGTGCCTGGAGGTCCTCTGGACAGGGCCGGAATTCACCCCTCCACTTT. Encoded protein: CAWRSSGQGRNSPLHF.

This clonotype came up a few times. This sequence joins TRBV2 and TRBJ2-7, with 8 bases identical to TRBD2. V shed 5 bases and J 3 bases; nucleotides not matched to a gene: 9. This CDR3 region has 15 residues. Germline V lookup: CDR1 SNHLY, CDR2 FYNNEI. For the CDR3, the DNA is TGTGCCAGCAGTTTAATCGGGACTAGACACTACGAGCAGTACTTC. Translating gives CASSLIGTRHYEQYF.

In this sample, this clonotype turned up many times. The genes are TRBV29-1 and TRBJ1-2; 7 bases fit TRBD1. This CDR3 region has 11 residues. J gave up 6 bases and V 8 bases, and 6 bases lay outside the gene matches. Per the germline V gene, CDR1 is SQVTM and CDR2 is ANQGSEA. This CDR3 reads CSSDRDHGYTF. For the CDR3, the DNA is TGCAGCTCCGACAGGGATCATGGCTACACCTTC.

This clonotype turned up a few times. CDR3: CASSRFGGPNQPQHF. The DNA for the CDR3 is TGTGCCAGCAGTCGATTCGGGGGGCCGAATCAGCCCCAGCATTTT. The V gene is TRBV28, the J gene TRBJ1-5, with D perhaps matching TRBD1 (6 bases). The V gene lost 5 bases and the J gene lost 4 bases, with 15 bases spanning the gap. The CDR3 loop spans 15 amino acids. Germline assignment: CDR1 MDHEN and CDR2 SYDVKM.

The rearrangement joins TRBV15 to TRBJ1-1; TRBD1 aligns across 7 bases. Germline lookup yields CDR1 LNHNV and CDR2 YYDKDF (reference sequence). V shed 2 bases and J 0 bases; nucleotides not matched to a gene: 3. The CDR3 contains 15 residues. Here the CDR3 reads CATSRSGQLNTEAFF. As DNA, the CDR3 is TGTGCCACCAGCAGATCGGGACAGTTGAACACTGAAGCTTTCTTT.

The gene calls are TRBV7-8 and TRBJ2-1, with 7 bases that match TRBD2. V lost 7 bases to trimming and J lost 8 bases; unmatched junction nucleotides: 11. CDR3 length equals 14 residues. CDR1 SGHVS and CDR2 FQNEAQ come from the germline V gene. Here the CDR3 DNA reads TGTGCCAGCATCTCAGGACTAGTATTACATGAGCAGTTCTTC. Amino acids: CASISGLVLHEQFF. Looking up the rest from reference TRBV7-8 and TRBJ2-1 gives the full variable domain: GAGVSQSPRYKVAKRGQDVALRCDPISGHVSLFWYQQALGQGPEFLTYFQNEAQLDKSGLPSDRFFAERPEGSVSTLKIQRTQQEDSAVYLCASISGLVLHEQFFGPGTRLTVL.

This clonotype was observed at least ten times. This chain joins TRBV7-8 and TRBJ2-1, with D perhaps TRBD1 or TRBD2 (6 bases each). Germline CDR1 is SGHVS and CDR2 is FQNEAQ. The CDR3 runs to 15 residues. V was clipped by 6 bases and J by 5 bases, with 17 bases between them. CDR3 DNA sequence: TGTGCCAGCAGGAGAAGAGGGGGGAAAGACAATGAGCAGTTCTTC. Its translation is CASRRRGGKDNEQFF.

In the case of this clonotype: A much larger clonotype is one base distant, so this may be a read error. The chain links TRBV7-2 to TRBJ2-3; 8 bases match TRBD1. Germline V gene sequence: CDR1 SGHTA, CDR2 FQGNSA. J gave up 4 bases and V 6 bases, and 12 bases lay outside the gene matches. The CDR3 is 16 residues long. The CDR3 region has the DNA TGTGCCAGCAGTTACGGCGCGGGACAGGCGTCAGATACGCAGTATTTT. Translating it yields CASSYGAGQASDTQYF.